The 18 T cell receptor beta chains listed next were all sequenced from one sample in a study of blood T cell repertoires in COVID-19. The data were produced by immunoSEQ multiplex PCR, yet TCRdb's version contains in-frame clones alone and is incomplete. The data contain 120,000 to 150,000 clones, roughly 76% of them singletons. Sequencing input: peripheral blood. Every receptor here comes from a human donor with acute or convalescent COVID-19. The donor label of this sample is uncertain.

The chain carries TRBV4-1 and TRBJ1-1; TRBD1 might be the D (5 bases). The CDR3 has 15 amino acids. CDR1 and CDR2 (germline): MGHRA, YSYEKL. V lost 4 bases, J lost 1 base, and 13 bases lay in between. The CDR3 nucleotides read TGCGCCAGCAGCCCTAGGGGCGCTGGGAACACTGAAGCTTTCTTT. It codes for CASSPRGAGNTEAFF.

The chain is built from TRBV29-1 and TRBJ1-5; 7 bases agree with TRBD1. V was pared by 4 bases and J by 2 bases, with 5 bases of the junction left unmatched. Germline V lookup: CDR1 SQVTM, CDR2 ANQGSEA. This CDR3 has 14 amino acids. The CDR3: CSVVTGERNQPQHF. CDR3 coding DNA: TGCAGCGTTGTTACAGGGGAGCGCAATCAGCCCCAGCATTTT.

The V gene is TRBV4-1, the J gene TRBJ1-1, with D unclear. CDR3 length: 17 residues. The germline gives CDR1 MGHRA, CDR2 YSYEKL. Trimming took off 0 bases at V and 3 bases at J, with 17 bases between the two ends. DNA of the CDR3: TGCGCCAGCAGCCAAGATCTTTGGGCACTCGGGGACACTGAAGCTTTCTTT. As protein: CASSQDLWALGDTEAFF.

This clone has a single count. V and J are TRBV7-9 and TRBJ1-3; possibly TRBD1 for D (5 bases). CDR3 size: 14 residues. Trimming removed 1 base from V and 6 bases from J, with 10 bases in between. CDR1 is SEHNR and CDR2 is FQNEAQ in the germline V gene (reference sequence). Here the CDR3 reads CASSLGGAENTIYF. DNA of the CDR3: TGTGCCAGCAGCTTAGGGGGCGCCGAAAACACCATATATTTT.

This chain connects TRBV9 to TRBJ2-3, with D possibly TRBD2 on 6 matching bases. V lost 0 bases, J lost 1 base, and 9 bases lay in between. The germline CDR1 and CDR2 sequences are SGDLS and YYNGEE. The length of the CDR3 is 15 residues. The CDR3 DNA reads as TGTGCCAGCAGCGTAGTGGAGGGGCGCACAGATACGCAGTATTTT. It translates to CASSVVEGRTDTQYF. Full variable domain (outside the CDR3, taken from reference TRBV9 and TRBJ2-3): DSGVTQTPKHLITATGQRVTLRCSPRSGDLSVYWYQQSLDQGLQFLIQYYNGEERAKGNILERFSAQQFPDLHSELNLSSLELGDSALYFCASSVVEGRTDTQYFGPGTRLTVL.

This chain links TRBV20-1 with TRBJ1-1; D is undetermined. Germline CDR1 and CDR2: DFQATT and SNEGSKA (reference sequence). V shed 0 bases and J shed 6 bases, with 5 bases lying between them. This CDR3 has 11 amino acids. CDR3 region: CSARDLAEAFF. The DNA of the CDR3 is TGCAGTGCTAGAGATCTTGCTGAAGCTTTCTTT.

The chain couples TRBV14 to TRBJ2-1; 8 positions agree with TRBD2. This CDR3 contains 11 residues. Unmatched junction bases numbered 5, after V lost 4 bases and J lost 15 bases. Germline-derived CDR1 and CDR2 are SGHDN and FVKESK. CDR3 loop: CASSPGGRLFF. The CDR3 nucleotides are TGTGCCAGCAGCCCGGGGGGGCGTTTGTTCTTC. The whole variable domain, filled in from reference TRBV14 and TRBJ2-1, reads EAGVTQFPSHSVIEKGQTVTLRCDPISGHDNLYWYRRVMGKEIKFLLHFVKESKQDESGMPNNRFLAERTGGTYSTLKVQPAELEDSGVYFCASSPGGRLFFGPGTRLTVL.

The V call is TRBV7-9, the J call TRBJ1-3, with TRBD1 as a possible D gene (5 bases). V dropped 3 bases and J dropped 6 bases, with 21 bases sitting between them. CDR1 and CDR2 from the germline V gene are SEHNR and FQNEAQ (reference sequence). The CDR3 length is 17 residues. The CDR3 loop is CASSFRRGLGVENTIYF. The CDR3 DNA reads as TGTGCCAGCAGCTTCCGTAGGGGACTGGGCGTAGAAAACACCATATATTTT.

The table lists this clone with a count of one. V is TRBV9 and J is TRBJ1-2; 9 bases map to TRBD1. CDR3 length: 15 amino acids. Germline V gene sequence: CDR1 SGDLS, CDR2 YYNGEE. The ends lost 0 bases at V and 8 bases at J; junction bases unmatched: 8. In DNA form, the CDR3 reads TGTGCCAGCAGCGTAGCGGGACAGGGCTTATCCGGCTACACCTTC. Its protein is CASSVAGQGLSGYTF. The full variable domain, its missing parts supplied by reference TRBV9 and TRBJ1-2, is DSGVTQTPKHLITATGQRVTLRCSPRSGDLSVYWYQQSLDQGLQFLIQYYNGEERAKGNILERFSAQQFPDLHSELNLSSLELGDSALYFCASSVAGQGLSGYTFGSGTRLTVV.

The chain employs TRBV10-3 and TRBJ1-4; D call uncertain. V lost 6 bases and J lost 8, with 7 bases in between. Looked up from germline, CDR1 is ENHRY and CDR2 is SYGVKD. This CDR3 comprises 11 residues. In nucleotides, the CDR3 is TGTGCCATCAGCCCCGGGGAAAAACTGTTTTTT. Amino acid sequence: CAISPGEKLFF.

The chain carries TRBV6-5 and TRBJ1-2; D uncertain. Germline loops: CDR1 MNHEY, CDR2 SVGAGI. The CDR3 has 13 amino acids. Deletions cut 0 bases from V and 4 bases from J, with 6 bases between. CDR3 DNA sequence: TGTGCCAGCAGTTACTCGCCAGTCTATGGCTACACCTTC. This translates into CASSYSPVYGYTF.

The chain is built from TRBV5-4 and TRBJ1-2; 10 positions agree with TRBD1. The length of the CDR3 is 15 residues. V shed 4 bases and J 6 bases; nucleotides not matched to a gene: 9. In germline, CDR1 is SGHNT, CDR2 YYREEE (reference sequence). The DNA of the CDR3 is TGTGCCAGCAGCCCCCCGGGACAGGGGATCGATGGCTACACCTTC. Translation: CASSPPGQGIDGYTF.

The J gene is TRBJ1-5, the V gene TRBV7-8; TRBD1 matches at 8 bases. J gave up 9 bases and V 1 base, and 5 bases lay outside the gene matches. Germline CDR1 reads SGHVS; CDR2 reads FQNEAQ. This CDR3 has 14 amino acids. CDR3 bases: TGTGCCAGCAGCTTAGACAGGGGGGGTGGGCCCCAGCATTTT. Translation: CASSLDRGGGPQHF.

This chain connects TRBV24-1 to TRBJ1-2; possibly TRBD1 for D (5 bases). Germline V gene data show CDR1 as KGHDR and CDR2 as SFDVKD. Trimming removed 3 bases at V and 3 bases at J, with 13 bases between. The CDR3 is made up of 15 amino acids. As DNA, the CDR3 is TGTGCCACCAGTGATCAGAATTCAGGGCACTATGGCTACACCTTC. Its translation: CATSDQNSGHYGYTF.

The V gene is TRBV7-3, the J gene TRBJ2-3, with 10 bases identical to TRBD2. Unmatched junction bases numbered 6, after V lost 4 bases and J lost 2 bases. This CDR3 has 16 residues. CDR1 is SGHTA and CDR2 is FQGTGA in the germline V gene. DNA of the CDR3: TGTGCCAGCAGCTCCCTAGCGGGGGCTTCCACAGATACGCAGTATTTT. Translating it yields CASSSLAGASTDTQYF.

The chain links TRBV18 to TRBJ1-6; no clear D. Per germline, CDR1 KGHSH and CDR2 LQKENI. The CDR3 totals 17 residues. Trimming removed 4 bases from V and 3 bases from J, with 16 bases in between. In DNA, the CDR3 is TGTGCCAGCTCACATACGAAGGGAGGTATCTATAATTCACCCCTCCACTTT. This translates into CASSHTKGGIYNSPLHF.

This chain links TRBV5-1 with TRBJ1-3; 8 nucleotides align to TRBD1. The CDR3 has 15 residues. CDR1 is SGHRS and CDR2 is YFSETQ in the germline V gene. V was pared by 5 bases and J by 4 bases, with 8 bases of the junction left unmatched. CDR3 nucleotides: TGCGCCAGCAGGGCAGGGGGCGCGAGGGGAAACACCATATATTTT. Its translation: CASRAGGARGNTIYF.

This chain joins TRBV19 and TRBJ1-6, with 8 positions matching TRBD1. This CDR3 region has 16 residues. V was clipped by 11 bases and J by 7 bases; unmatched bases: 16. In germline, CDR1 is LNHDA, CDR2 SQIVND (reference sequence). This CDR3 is CASTGGKTLGNSPLHF. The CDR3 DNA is TGTGCCTCTACAGGGGGAAAGACTCTAGGGAATTCACCCCTCCACTTT.